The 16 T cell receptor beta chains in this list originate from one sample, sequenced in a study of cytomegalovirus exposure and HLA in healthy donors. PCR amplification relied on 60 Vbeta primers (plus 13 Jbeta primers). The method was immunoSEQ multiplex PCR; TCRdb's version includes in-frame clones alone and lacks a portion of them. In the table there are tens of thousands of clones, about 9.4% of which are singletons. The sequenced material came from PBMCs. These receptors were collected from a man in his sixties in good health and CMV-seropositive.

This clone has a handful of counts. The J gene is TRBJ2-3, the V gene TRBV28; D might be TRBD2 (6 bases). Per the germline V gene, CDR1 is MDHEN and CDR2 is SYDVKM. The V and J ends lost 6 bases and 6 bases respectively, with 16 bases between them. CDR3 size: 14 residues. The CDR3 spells CASSLGVGTDTQYF. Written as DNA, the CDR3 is TGTGCCAGCAGCTTAGGAGTGGGGACTGATACGCAGTATTTT.

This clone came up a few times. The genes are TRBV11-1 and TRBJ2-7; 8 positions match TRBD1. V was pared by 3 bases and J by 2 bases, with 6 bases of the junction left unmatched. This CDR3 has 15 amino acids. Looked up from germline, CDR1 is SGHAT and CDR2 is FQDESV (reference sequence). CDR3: CASSLAGGGTYEQYF. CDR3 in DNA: TGTGCCAGCAGCTTGGCAGGGGGCGGCACCTACGAGCAGTACTTC.

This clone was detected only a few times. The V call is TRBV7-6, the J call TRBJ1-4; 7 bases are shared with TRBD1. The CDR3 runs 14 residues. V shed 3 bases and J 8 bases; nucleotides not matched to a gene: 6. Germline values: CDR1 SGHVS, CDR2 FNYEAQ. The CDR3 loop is CASSLNRGDEKLFF. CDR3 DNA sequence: TGTGCCAGCAGCTTGAACAGGGGAGACGAAAAACTGTTTTTT.

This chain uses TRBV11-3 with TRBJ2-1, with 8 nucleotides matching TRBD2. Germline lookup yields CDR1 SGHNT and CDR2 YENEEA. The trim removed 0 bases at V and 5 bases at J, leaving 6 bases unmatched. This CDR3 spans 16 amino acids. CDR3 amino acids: CASSLDAAGGDNEQFF. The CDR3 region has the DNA TGTGCCAGCAGCTTAGACGCGGCGGGGGGCGACAATGAGCAGTTCTTC.

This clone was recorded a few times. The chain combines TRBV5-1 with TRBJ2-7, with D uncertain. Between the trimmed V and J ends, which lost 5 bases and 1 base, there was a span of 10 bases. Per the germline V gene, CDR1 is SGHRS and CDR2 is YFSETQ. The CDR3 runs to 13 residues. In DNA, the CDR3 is TGCGCCAGCAGTCCTACTACTTCCTACGAGCAGTACTTC. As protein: CASSPTTSYEQYF.

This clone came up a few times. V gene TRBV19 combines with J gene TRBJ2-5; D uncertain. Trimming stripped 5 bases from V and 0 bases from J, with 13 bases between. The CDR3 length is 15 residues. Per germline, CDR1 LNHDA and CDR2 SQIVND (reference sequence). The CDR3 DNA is TGTGCCAGTAGTCTAACTACGTCGTACCAAGAGACCCAGTACTTC. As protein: CASSLTTSYQETQYF.

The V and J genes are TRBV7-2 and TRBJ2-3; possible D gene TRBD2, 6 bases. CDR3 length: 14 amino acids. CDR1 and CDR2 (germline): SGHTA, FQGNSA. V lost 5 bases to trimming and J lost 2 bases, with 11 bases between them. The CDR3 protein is CASSPGLNTDTQYF. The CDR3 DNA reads TGTGCCAGCAGCCCGGGACTTAACACAGATACGCAGTATTTT.

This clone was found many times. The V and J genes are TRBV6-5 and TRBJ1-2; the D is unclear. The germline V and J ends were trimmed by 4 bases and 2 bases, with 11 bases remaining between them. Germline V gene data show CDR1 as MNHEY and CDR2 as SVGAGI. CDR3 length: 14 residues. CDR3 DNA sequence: TGTGCCAGCAGTTCTCCCCCCCAGAACTATGGCTACACCTTC. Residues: CASSSPPQNYGYTF.

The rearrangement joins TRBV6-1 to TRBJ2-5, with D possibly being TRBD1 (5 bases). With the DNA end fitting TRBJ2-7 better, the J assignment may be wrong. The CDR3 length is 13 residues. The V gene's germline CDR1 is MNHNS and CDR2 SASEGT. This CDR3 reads CASLSDSLSEQYF. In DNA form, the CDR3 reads TGTGCCAGCTTATCCGACAGTCTATCCGAGCAGTACTTC.

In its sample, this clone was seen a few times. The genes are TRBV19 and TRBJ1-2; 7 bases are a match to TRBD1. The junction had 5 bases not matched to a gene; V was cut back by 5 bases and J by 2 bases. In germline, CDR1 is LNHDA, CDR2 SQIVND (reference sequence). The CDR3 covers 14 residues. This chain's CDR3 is CASSPRGENYGYTF. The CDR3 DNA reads TGTGCCAGTAGTCCCAGGGGGGAGAACTATGGCTACACCTTC.

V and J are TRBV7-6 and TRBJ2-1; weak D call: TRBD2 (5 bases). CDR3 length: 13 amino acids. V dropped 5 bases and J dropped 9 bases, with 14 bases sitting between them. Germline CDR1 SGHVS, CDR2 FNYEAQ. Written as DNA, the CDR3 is TGTGCCAGCAGCCCACCCGGGGAGAGTGAGCAGTTCTTC. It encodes CASSPPGESEQFF.

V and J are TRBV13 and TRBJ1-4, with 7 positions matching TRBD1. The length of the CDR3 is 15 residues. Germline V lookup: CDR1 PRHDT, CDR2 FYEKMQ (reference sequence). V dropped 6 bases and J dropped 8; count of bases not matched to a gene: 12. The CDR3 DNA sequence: TGTGCCAGCAGTCGTTTCGACAGGGAAGTCGAAAAACTGTTTTTT. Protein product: CASSRFDREVEKLFF.

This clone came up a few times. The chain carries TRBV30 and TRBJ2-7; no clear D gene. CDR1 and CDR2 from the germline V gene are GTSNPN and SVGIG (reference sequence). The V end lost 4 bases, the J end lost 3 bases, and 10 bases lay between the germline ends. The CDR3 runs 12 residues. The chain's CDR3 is CAWTAVHYEQYF. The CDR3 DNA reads TGTGCCTGGACTGCGGTTCACTACGAGCAGTACTTC.

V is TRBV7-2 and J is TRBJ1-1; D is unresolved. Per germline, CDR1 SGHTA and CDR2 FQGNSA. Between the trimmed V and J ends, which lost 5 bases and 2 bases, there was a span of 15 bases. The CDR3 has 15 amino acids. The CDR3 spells CASSPEGGRNTEAFF. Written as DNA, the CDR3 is TGTGCCAGCAGCCCAGAAGGTGGGAGAAACACTGAAGCTTTCTTT.

CDR3 nucleotide sequence: TGCGCCAGCAGCTTAGATGGACAGGGTAATGAAAAACTGTTTTTT. Its translation is CASSLDGQGNEKLFF. V and J are TRBV5-1 and TRBJ1-4, with TRBD1 matching 8 bases. J gave up 4 bases and V 2 bases, and 4 bases lay outside the gene matches. The CDR3 is 15 residues long. In germline, CDR1 is SGHRS, CDR2 YFSETQ.

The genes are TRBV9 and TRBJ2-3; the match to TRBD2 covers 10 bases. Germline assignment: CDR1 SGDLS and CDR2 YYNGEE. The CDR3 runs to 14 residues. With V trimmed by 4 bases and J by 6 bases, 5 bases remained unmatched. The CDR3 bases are TGTGCCAGCAGCTTTGGACTAGCGGATGATACGCAGTATTTT. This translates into CASSFGLADDTQYF.